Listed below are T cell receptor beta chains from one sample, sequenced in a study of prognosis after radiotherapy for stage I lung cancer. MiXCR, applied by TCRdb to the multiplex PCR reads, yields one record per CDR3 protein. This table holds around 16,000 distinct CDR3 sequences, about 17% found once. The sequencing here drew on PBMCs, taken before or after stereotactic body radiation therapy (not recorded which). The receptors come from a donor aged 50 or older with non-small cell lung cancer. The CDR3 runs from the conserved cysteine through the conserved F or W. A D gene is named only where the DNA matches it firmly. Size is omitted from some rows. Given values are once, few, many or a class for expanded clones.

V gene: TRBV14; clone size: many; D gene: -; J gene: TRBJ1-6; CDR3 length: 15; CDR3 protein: CASSPSAGGTSPLHF; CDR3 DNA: TGTGCCAGCAGCCCCTCCGCGGGGGGTACTTCACCCCTCCACTTT
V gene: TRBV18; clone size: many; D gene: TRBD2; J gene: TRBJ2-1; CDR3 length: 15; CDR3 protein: CASSAGGGTYNEQFF; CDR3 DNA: TGTGCCAGCTCAGCGGGCGGGGGGACCTACAATGAGCAGTTCTTC
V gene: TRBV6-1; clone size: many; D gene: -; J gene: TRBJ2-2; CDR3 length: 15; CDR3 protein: CASSPDRLGAGELFF; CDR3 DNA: TGTGCCAGCAGCCCCGACAGGTTGGGGGCCGGGGAGCTGTTTTTT
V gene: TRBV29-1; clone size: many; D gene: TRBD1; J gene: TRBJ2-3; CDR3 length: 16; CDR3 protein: CSVEGPGGTDTDTQYF; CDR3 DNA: TGCAGCGTTGAAGGTCCAGGGGGAACGGACACAGATACGCAGTATTTT
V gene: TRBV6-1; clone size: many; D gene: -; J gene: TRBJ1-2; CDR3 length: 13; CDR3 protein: CASVGQNIYGYTF; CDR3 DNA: TGTGCCAGCGTTGGGCAGAATATCTATGGCTACACCTTC
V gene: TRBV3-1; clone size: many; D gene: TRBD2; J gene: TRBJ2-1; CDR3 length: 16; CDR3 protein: CASSQPFGGGANEQFF; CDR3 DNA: TGTGCCAGCAGCCAGCCTTTTGGCGGGGGGGCCAATGAGCAGTTCTTC
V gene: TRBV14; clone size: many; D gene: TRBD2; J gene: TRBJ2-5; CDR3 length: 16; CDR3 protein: CASSQSSSWAGVTQYF; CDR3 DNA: TGTGCCAGCAGCCAGTCCTCTTCCTGGGCGGGGGTGACCCAGTACTTC
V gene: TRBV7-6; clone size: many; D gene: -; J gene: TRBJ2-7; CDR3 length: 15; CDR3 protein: CASSFYAGPTYEQYF; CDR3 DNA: TGTGCCAGCAGCTTTTACGCGGGGCCCACCTACGAGCAGTACTTC
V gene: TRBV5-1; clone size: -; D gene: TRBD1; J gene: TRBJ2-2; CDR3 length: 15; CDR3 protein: CASSPGTVNTGELFF; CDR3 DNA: TGCGCCAGCAGCCCGGGGACAGTGAACACCGGGGAGCTGTTTTTT
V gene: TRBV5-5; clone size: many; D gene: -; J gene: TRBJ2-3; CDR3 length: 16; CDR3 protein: CASSWGGLTGTDTQYF; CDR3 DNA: TGTGCCAGCAGCTGGGGTGGCCTTACCGGTACAGATACGCAGTATTTT
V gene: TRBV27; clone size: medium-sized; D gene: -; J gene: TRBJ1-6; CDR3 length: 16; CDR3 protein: CASSSTEGFYNSPLHF; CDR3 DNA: TGTGCCAGCAGTTCAACGGAGGGGTTCTATAATTCACCCCTCCACTTT
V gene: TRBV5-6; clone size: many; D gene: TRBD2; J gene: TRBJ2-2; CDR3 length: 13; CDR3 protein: CASSIRGAGELFF; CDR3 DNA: TGTGCCAGCAGCATACGGGGGGCCGGGGAGCTGTTTTTT
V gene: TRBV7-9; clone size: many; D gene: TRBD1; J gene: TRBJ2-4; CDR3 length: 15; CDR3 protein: CASSAPGGAKNIQYF; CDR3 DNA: TGTGCCAGCAGCGCACCAGGGGGAGCCAAAAACATTCAGTACTTC
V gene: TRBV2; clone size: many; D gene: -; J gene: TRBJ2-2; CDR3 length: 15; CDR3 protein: CASSAQWEQTGELFF; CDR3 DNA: TGTGCCAGCAGCGCTCAGTGGGAGCAGACCGGGGAGCTGTTTTTT
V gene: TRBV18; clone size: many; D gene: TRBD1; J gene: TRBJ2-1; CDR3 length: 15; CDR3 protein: CVSSPGQTIYNEQFF; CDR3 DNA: TGTGTCAGCTCGCCGGGACAGACAATCTACAATGAGCAGTTCTTC
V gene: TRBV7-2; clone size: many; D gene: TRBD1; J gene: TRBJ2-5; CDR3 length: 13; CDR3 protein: CASGTGAPETQYF; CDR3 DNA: TGTGCCAGCGGGACAGGGGCGCCGGAGACCCAGTACTTC
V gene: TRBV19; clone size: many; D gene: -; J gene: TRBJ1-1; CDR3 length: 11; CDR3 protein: CASRGAPEAFF; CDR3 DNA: TGTGCCAGTCGAGGGGCCCCTGAAGCTTTCTTT
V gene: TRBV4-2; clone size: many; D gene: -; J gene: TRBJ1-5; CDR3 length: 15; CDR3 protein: CASSQEITASQPQHF; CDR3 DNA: TGTGCCAGCAGCCAAGAGATAACAGCGAGTCAGCCCCAGCATTTT
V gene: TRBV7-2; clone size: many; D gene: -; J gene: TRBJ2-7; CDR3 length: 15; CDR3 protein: CASSFLGGGPYEQYF; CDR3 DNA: TGTGCCAGCAGCTTTCTTGGGGGAGGCCCCTACGAGCAGTACTTC
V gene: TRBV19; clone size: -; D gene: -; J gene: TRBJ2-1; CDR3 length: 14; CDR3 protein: CASSSNRVYNEQFF; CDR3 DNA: TGTGCCAGTAGTAGTAACAGGGTTTACAATGAGCAGTTCTTC
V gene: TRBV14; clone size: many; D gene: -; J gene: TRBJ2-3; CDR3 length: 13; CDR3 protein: CASSRSGRDTQYF; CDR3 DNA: TGTGCCAGCAGCCGATCGGGACGAGATACGCAGTATTTT
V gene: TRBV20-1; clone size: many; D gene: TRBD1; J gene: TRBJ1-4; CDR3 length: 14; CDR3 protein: CSARDYRGGEKLFF; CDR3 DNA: TGCAGTGCTAGAGATTACAGGGGAGGTGAAAAACTGTTTTTT
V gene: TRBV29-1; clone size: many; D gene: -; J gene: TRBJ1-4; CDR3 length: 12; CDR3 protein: CSVARDNEKLFF; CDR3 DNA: TGCAGCGTTGCCAGGGATAATGAAAAACTGTTTTTT
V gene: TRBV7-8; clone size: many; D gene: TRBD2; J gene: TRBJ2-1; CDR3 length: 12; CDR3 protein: CASSLAGYEQFF; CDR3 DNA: TGTGCCAGCTCTTTAGCGGGATATGAGCAGTTCTTC
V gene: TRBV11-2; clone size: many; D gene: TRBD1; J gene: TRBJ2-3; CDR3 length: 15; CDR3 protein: CASSLDRGLTDTQYF; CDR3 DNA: TGTGCCAGCAGCTTGGACAGGGGGTTGACAGATACGCAGTATTTT
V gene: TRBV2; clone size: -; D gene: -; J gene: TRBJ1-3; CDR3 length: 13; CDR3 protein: CASKEGRDNTIYF; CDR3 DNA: TGTGCCAGCAAAGAGGGTAGGGACAACACCATATATTTT
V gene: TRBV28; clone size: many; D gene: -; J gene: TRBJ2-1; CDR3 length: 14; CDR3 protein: CASRPLWGVHEQFF; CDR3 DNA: TGTGCCAGCAGACCCCTCTGGGGAGTCCATGAGCAGTTCTTC
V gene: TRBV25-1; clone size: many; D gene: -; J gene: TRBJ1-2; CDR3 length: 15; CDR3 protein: CASSEGNLGNYGYTF; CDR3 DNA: TGTGCCAGCAGTGAAGGCAACCTTGGCAACTATGGCTACACCTTC
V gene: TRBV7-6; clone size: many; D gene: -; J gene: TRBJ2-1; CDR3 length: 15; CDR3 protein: CASSLAGGPYNEQFF; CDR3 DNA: TGTGCCAGCAGCTTAGCGGGGGGCCCTTACAATGAGCAGTTCTTC
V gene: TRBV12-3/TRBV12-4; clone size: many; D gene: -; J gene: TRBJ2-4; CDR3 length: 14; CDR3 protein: CASSQGGEGNIQYF; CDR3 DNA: TGTGCCAGCAGTCAGGGGGGAGAGGGGAACATTCAGTACTTC
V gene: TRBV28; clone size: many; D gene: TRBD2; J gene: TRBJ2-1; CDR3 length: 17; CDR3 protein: CASSLLAGGPENNEQFF; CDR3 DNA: TGTGCCAGCAGTTTATTGGCGGGAGGGCCAGAGAACAATGAGCAGTTCTTC
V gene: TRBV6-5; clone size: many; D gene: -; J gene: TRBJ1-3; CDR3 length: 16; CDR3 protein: CASSSPQDRTRDTIYF; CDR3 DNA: TGTGCCAGCAGTTCCCCTCAGGACCGGACGAGGGACACCATATATTTT
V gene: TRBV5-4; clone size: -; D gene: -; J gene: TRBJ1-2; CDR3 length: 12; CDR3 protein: CASSPLNYGYTF; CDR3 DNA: TGTGCCAGCAGCCCTCTGAATTATGGCTACACCTTC
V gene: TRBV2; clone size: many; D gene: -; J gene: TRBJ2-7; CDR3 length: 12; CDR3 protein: CASGQNGYEQYF; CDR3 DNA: TGTGCCAGCGGACAAAATGGGTACGAGCAGTACTTC
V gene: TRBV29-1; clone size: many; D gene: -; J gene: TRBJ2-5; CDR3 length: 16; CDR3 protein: CSAKRLATASGETQYF; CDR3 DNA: TGCAGCGCCAAAAGGCTGGCCACGGCGAGCGGGGAGACCCAGTACTTC
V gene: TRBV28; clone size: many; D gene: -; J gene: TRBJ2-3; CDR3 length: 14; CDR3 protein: CASRPGYSTDTQYF; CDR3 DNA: TGTGCCAGCCGACCGGGATATTCTACAGATACGCAGTATTTT
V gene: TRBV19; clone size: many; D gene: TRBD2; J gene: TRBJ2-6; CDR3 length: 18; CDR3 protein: CASSGGTSGYSGANVLTF; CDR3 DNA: TGTGCCAGTAGTGGGGGGACTAGCGGATACTCTGGGGCCAACGTCCTGACTTTC
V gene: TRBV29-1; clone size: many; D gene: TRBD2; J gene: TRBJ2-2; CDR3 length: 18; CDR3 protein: CSVEDGTSGRAPHGELFF; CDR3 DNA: TGCAGCGTTGAAGATGGGACTAGCGGGAGGGCCCCTCACGGGGAGCTGTTTTTT
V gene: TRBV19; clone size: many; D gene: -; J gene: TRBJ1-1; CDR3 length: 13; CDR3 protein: CASNARGDTEAFF; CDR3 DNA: TGTGCCAGTAATGCGCGTGGGGACACTGAAGCTTTCTTT
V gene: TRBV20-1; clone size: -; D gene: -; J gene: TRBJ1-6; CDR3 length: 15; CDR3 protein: CSAAAGGGGWSPLHF; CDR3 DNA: TGCAGTGCTGCGGCCGGGGGCGGGGGTTGGTCACCCCTCCACTTT
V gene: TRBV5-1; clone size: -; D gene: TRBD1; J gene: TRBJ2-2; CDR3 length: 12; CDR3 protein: CASRTGAGELFF; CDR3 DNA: TGCGCCAGCAGGACAGGGGCCGGGGAGCTGTTTTTT
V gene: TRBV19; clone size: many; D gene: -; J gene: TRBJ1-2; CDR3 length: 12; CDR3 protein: CASSIDNYGYTF; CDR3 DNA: TGTGCCAGTAGTATCGACAACTATGGCTACACCTTC
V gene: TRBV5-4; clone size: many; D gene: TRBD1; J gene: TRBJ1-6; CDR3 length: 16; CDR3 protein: CASSTGQGWDNSPLHF; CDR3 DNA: TGTGCCAGCAGCACTGGACAGGGATGGGATAATTCACCCCTCCACTTT
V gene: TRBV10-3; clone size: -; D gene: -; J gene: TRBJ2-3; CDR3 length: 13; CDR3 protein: CAITGEPGDTQYF; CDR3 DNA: TGTGCCATCACGGGAGAGCCCGGGGATACGCAGTATTTT
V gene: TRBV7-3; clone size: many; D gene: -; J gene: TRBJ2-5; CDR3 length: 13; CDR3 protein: CASSLSGQETQYF; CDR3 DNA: TGTGCCAGCAGCCTCAGCGGCCAAGAGACCCAGTACTTC
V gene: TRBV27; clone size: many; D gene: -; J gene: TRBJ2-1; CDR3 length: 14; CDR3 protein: CASSFSRVDNEQFF; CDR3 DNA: TGTGCCAGCAGTTTTAGCCGAGTCGACAATGAGCAGTTCTTC
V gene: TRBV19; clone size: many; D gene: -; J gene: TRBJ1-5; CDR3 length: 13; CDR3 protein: CASSADVPQPQHF; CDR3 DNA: TGTGCCAGTAGTGCCGATGTCCCTCAGCCCCAGCATTTT
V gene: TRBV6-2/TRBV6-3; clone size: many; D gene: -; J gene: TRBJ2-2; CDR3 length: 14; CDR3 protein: CASSWDGWRGELFF; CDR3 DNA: TGTGCCAGCAGTTGGGACGGCTGGAGGGGGGAGCTGTTTTTT
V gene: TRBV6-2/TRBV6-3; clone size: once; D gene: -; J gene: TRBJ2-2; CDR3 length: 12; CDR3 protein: CASRKNPGELLF; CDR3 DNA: TGTGCCAGCAGAAAAAACCCCGGGGAGCTGCTTTTT
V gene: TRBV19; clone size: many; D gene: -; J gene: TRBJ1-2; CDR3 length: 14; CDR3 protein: CASSREGANYGYTF; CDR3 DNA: TGTGCCAGTAGCCGAGAGGGTGCTAACTATGGCTACACCTTC
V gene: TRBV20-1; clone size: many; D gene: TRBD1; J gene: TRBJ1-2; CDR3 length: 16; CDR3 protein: CSARDRGTARTYGYTF; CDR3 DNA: TGCAGTGCTAGAGATCGGGGGACAGCAAGGACTTATGGCTACACCTTC
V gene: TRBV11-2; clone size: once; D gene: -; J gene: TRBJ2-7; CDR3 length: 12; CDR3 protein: CASSRISYEQYF; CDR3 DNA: TGTGCCAGCAGCCGTATCTCCTACGAGCAGTACTTC
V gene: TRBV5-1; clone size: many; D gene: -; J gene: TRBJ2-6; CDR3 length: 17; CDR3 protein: CASSLDGPGLGANVLTF; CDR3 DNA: TGCGCCAGCAGCTTGGATGGGCCAGGGCTCGGGGCCAACGTCCTGACTTTC